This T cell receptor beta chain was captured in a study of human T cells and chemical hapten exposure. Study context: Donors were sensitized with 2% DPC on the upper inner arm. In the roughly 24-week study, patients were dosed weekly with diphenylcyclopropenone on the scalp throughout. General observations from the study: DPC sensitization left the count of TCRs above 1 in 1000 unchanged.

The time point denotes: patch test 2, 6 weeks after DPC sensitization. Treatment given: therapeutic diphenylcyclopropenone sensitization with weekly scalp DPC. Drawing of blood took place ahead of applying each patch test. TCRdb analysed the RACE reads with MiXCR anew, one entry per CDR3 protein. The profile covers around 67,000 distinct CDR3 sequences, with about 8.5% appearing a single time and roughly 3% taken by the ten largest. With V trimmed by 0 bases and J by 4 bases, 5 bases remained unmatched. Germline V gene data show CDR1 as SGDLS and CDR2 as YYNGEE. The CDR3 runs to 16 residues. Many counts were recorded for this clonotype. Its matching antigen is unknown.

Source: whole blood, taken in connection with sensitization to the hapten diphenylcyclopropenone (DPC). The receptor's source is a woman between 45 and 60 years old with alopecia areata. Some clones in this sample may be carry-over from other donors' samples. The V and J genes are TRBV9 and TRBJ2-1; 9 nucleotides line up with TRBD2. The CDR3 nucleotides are TGTGCCAGCAGCGTAGAAGGTAGCGGGGGATACAATGAGCAGTTCTTC. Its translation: CASSVEGSGGYNEQFF.